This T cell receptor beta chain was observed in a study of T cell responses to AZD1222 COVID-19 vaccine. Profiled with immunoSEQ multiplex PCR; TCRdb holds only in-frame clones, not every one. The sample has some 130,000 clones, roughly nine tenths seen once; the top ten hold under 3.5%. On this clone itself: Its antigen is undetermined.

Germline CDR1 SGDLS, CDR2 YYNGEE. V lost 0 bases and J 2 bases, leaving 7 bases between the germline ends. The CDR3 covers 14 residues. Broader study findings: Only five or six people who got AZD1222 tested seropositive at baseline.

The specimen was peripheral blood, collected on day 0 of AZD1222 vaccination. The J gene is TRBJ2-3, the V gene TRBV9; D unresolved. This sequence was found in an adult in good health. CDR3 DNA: TGTGCCAGCAGCGTAGAGGGTCCCACAGATACGCAGTATTTT. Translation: CASSVEGPTDTQYF.